The present T cell receptor (beta chain) was sequenced within a study of identical twins. The study, taken as a whole, reports: Out-of-frame beta chain sequences displayed weaker excess sharing between twins.

Template switching created a universal primer site, and the cDNA included unique molecular identifiers. TCRdb called the 5' RACE reads again in MiXCR, with one record for every CDR3 protein. Of roughly 190,000 distinct CDR3 sequences in the sample, approximately 16% were seen once. J lost 6 bases, V lost 1 base, and 0 bases had no gene match. The CDR3 has 13 residues. Per the germline V gene, CDR1 is LGHNT and CDR2 is FRNRAP. This clonotype was counted a few times. Its antigen remains unknown. The donors were all healthy and Caucasian. These sequences were also reported in another study, on T cells expressing NK-cell markers. That source reports: Each TCR beta repertoire originated in sorted T cells that were CD3+CD56+NKG2C+, CD3+CD56+NKG2C- or CD3+CD56-NKG2C+.

The receptor was isolated from a woman younger than 30 in good health. The chain uses TRBV12-5 and TRBJ2-1, with 7 positions matching TRBD1. The sequencing input was CD8+ T cells sorted from blood. The CDR3 nucleotides read TGTGCTAGTGGTTTGGCAGGGGGCAATGAGCAGTTCTTC. It codes for CASGLAGGNEQFF.